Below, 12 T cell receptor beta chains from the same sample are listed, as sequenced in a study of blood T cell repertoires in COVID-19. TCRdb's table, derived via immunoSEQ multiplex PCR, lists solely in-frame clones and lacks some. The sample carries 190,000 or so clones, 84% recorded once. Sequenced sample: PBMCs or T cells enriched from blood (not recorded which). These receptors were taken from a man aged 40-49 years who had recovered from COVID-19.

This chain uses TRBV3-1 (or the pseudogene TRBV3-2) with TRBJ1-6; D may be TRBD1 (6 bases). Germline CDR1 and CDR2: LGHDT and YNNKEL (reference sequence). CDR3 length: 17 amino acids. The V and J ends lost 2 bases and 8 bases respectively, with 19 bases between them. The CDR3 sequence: CASSQYFGGGPDSPLHF. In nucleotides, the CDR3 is TGTGCCAGCAGCCAATACTTCGGCGGGGGCCCAGATTCACCCCTCCACTTT.

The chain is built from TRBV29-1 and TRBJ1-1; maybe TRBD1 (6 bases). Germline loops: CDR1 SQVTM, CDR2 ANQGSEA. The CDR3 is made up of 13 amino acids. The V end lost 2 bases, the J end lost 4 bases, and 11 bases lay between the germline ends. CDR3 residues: CSVERGGATEAFF. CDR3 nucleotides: TGCAGCGTTGAAAGGGGGGGGGCCACTGAAGCTTTCTTT. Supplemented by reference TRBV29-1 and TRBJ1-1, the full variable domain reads SAVISQKPSRDICQRGTSLTIQCQVDSQVTMMFWYRQQPGQSLTLIATANQGSEATYESGFVIDKFPISRPNLTFSTLTVSNMSPEDSSIYLCSVERGGATEAFFGQGTRLTVV.

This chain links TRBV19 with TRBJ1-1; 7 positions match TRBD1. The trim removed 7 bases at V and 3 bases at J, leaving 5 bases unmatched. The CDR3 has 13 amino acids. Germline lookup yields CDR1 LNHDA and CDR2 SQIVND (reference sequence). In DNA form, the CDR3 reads TGTGCCAGTATGGACAGGATCTACACTGAAGCTTTCTTT. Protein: CASMDRIYTEAFF.

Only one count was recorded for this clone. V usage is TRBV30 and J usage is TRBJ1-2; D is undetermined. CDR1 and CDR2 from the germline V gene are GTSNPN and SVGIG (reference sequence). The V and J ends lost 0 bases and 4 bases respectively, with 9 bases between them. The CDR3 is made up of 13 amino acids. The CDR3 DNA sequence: TGTGCCTGGAGTGTACAGAATAGCTATGGCTACACCTTC. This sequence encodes CAWSVQNSYGYTF.

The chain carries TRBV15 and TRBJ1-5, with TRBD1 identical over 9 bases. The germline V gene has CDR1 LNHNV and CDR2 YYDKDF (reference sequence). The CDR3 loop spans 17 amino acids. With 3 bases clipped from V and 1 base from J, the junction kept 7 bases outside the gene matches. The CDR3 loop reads CATSSGQGTGSNQPQHF. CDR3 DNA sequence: TGTGCCACCAGCAGCGGACAGGGGACCGGCAGCAATCAGCCCCAGCATTTT.

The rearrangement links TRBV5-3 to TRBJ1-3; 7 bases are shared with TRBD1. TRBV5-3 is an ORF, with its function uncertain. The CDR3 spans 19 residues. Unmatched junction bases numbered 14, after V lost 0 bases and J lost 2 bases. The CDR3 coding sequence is TGTGCCAGAAGCTTGGCCGTTGGGACAGAGTCTAATCCTGGAAACACCATATATTTT. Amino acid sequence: CARSLAVGTESNPGNTIYF.

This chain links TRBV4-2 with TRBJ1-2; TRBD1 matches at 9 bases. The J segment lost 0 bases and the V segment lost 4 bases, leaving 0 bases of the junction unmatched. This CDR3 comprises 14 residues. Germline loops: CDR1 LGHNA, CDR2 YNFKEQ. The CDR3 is CASSRTGANYGYTF. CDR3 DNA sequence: TGTGCCAGCAGCCGGACAGGGGCTAACTATGGCTACACCTTC.

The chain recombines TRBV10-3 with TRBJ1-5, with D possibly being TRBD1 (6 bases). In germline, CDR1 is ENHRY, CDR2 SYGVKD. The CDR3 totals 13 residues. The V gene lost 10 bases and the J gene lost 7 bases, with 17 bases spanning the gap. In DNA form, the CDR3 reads TGTGCCACGAATCAGGGGACGCACCAGCCCCAGCATTTT. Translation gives CATNQGTHQPQHF.

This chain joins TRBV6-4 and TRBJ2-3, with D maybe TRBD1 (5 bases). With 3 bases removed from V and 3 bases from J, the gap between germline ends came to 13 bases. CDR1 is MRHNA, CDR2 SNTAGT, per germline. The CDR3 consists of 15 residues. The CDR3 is CASSEEQARTDTQYF. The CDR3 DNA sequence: TGTGCCAGCAGTGAGGAACAGGCTAGGACAGATACGCAGTATTTT.

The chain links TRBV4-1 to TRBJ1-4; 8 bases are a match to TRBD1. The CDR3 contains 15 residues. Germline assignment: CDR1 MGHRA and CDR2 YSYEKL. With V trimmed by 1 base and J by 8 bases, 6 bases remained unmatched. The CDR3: CASSQVQGAGEKLFF. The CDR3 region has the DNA TGCGCCAGCAGCCAAGTCCAGGGGGCCGGGGAAAAACTGTTTTTT.

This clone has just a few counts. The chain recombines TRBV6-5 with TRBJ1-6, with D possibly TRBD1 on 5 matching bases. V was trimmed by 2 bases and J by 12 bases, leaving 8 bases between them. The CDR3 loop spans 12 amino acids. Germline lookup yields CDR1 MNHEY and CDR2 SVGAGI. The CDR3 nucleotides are TGTGCCAGCAGTTACGGTAGGGGACCCCTCCACTTT. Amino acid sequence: CASSYGRGPLHF.

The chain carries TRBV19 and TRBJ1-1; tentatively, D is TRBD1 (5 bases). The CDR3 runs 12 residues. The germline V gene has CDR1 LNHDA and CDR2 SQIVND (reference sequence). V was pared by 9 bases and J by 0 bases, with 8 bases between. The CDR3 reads CASQGLNTEAFF. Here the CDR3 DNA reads TGTGCCAGCCAGGGTCTGAACACTGAAGCTTTCTTT.